Below are 10 T cell receptor beta chains sequenced from a single sample in a study of blood T cells in healthy people across ages. Primed by a sample-barcoded 5' primer and a J-beta primer mix, a second PCR proceeded for about 7 to 11 cycles. Via MiXCR, TCRdb re-called the 5' RACE reads, giving one row per CDR3 protein. The data show hundreds of thousands of distinct CDR3 sequences, roughly 20% seen once. Sequenced input: blood. These receptors originate from a man between 65 and 85 years old in good health.

In the case of this clonotype: Compared with germline, one end of the junction differs, possibly owing to a read error. The V call is TRBV4-1, the J call TRBJ1-4, with D possibly matching TRBD1 (5 bases). Germline lookup yields CDR1 MGHRA and CDR2 YSYEKL. The CDR3 length is 16 residues. CDR3 bases: TGCGCCGGCAGCCAAGCGAGCAGGGCAACTAATGAAAAACTGTTTTTT. Encoded protein: CAGSQASRATNEKLFF.

This chain joins TRBV20-1 and TRBJ1-2; unclear D gene. The germline V gene encodes CDR1 DFQATT and CDR2 SNEGSKA (reference sequence). This CDR3 has 13 amino acids. Trimming cost V 4 bases and J 8 bases, with 17 bases left between them. The CDR3 spells CSATIMESGGYTF. For the CDR3, the DNA is TGCAGTGCTACTATAATGGAGTCTGGAGGCTACACCTTC.

The J gene is TRBJ2-3, the V gene TRBV15; a weak D match, TRBD2 (5 bases). V was pared by 5 bases and J by 0 bases, with 15 bases between. Germline CDR1 and CDR2: LNHNV and YYDKDF (reference sequence). The CDR3 sequence is 16 residues long. The CDR3 nucleotides read TGTGCCACCAGCGGGGAGCAGAGAGCTAGCACAGATACGCAGTATTTT. This codes for CATSGEQRASTDTQYF.

V usage is TRBV5-6 and J usage is TRBJ2-7; TRBD2 aligns across 8 bases. With 3 bases clipped from V and 3 bases from J, the junction kept 8 bases outside the gene matches. The CDR3 sequence is 15 residues long. Per germline, CDR1 SGHDT and CDR2 YYEEEE. This CDR3 is CASSWGLDGLYEQYF. The CDR3 coding sequence is TGTGCCAGCAGCTGGGGACTAGACGGTCTCTACGAGCAGTACTTC.

This chain uses TRBV4-1 with TRBJ2-7; tentative D call: TRBD2 (6 bases). The germline V gene has CDR1 MGHRA and CDR2 YSYEKL. The CDR3 covers 16 residues. The ends were cut back, 0 bases at V and 0 bases at J, with 12 bases in the middle. The CDR3 nucleotides read TGCGCCAGCAGCCAAGAAAGGGACTCGTACTCCTACGAGCAGTACTTC. Translated, it gives CASSQERDSYSYEQYF.

This clonotype was observed a handful of times. This chain uses TRBV12-3 or TRBV12-4 with TRBJ2-1; D unclear. V lost 7 bases to trimming and J lost 5 bases, with 18 bases between them. The CDR3 runs to 15 residues. The CDR3: CASKKLSVRDNEQFF. Written as DNA, the CDR3 is TGTGCCAGCAAAAAATTAAGTGTAAGGGACAATGAGCAGTTCTTC.

The CDR3 nucleotides read TGTGCCAGCAGCCCAGCTTCTACCCAATCTGGGCAGCCCCAGCATTTT. This translates into CASSPASTQSGQPQHF. The chain joins TRBV7-2 to TRBJ1-5; D gene uncertain. The CDR3 extends over 16 amino acids. V shed 5 bases and J shed 7 bases, with 21 bases lying between them. The germline V gene has CDR1 SGHTA and CDR2 FQGNSA. Complete variable domain (other parts from reference TRBV7-2 and TRBJ1-5): GAGVSQSPSNKVTEKGKDVELRCDPISGHTALYWYRQSLGQGLEFLIYFQGNSAPDKSGLPSDRFSAERTGGSVSTLTIQRTQQEDSAVYLCASSPASTQSGQPQHFGDGTRLSIL.

J is TRBJ2-3 and V is TRBV5-1, with D possibly TRBD2 on 6 matching bases. The CDR3 sequence is 15 residues long. V was clipped by 2 bases and J by 2 bases, with 12 bases between them. Germline V gene lookup returns CDR1 SGHRS and CDR2 YFSETQ. CDR3 sequence reads: CASSFRDSYTDTQYF. CDR3 nucleotide sequence: TGCGCCAGCAGCTTCCGGGACTCCTACACAGATACGCAGTATTTT.

The table lists this clonotype with a few counts. This rearrangement joins TRBV12-3 or TRBV12-4 to TRBJ2-5; D tentatively fits TRBD1 or TRBD2 (5 bases each). Trimming took 7 bases from V and 4 from J, leaving 10 bases between them. The CDR3 is 12 residues long. The DNA for the CDR3 is TGTGCCAGCACGAAGGGGAGAGAGACCCAGTACTTC. Translated: CASTKGRETQYF.

This clonotype was counted many times. This rearrangement joins TRBV12-5 to TRBJ2-3, with D maybe TRBD1 (6 bases). The CDR3 spans 14 residues. In germline, CDR1 is LGHNT, CDR2 FRNRAP. V was trimmed by 4 bases and J by 2 bases, leaving 10 bases between them. The CDR3 protein is CASGSGQNTDTQYF. CDR3 nucleotide sequence: TGTGCTAGTGGTTCCGGACAGAACACAGATACGCAGTATTTT.